A single sample is the source of the 10 T cell receptor beta chains below, sequenced in a study of blood T cell repertoires in COVID-19. Here immunoSEQ multiplex PCR was the method, and the copy in TCRdb shows in-frame clones only, minus some. In the table there are roughly 100,000 clones, more than 75% of which are singletons. Sequenced sample: peripheral blood. These receptors were taken from a human donor in a cohort sampled during active COVID-19.

V is TRBV28 and J is TRBJ1-2; D not resolved. Germline values: CDR1 MDHEN, CDR2 SYDVKM. The CDR3 has 14 amino acids. V gave up 2 bases and J gave up 8 bases, with 15 bases separating them. The CDR3 DNA is TGTGCCAGCAGTTTAATTATCCGAGGAGGAGGCTACACCTTC. Translating it yields CASSLIIRGGGYTF.

This chain links TRBV6-1 with TRBJ1-4; 9 bases fit TRBD1. The trim removed 4 bases at V and 7 bases at J, leaving 10 bases unmatched. The V gene's germline CDR1 is MNHNS and CDR2 SASEGT. This CDR3 is built from 16 residues. CDR3 coding DNA: TGTGCCAGCAGTGGTAGCTACGGGACAGGGAGTGAAAAACTGTTTTTT. The encoded protein is CASSGSYGTGSEKLFF.

The V call is TRBV5-1, the J call TRBJ2-4; a weak D match, TRBD1 (6 bases). The germline gives CDR1 SGHRS, CDR2 YFSETQ. CDR3 length equals 18 residues. V was trimmed by 4 bases and J by 5 bases, leaving 25 bases between them. The CDR3 spells CASSHTVLPAQGENIQYF. The CDR3 region has the DNA TGCGCCAGCAGCCACACCGTCCTCCCGGCACAGGGAGAAAACATTCAGTACTTC.

The chain recombines TRBV5-1 with TRBJ2-7; 9 bases match TRBD1. The CDR3 runs to 14 residues. Germline-derived CDR1 and CDR2 are SGHRS and YFSETQ. V shed 2 bases and J 3 bases; nucleotides not matched to a gene: 3. CDR3 sequence reads: CASSLGQGLYEQYF. The DNA of the CDR3 is TGCGCCAGCAGCTTAGGACAGGGGCTCTACGAGCAGTACTTC.

The chain is built from TRBV12-3 or TRBV12-4 and TRBJ2-2, with D perhaps TRBD2 (5 bases). This CDR3 has 13 residues. V lost 5 bases and J 7 bases, leaving 11 bases between the germline ends. Here the CDR3 DNA reads TGTGCCAGCAGTAACCCCGGGGTCGGGGAGCTGTTTTTT. Encoded protein: CASSNPGVGELFF.

This clone turned up a few times. V and J are TRBV2 and TRBJ1-5; TRBD1 matches 12 bases. The V gene's germline CDR1 is SNHLY and CDR2 FYNNEI. With V trimmed by 6 bases and J by 7 bases, 13 bases remained unmatched. CDR3 length equals 17 residues. CDR3 nucleotide sequence: TGTGCCAGCAGCTACCGGCGGGACAGGGGGCCAGAGCAGCCCCAGCATTTT. Residues: CASSYRRDRGPEQPQHF.

V and J are TRBV9 and TRBJ2-7, with D possibly TRBD2 on 5 matching bases. The CDR3 extends over 13 amino acids. V lost 4 bases and J 5 bases, leaving 13 bases between the germline ends. CDR1 is SGDLS, CDR2 YYNGEE, per germline. CDR3 DNA sequence: TGTGCCAGCAGCCGAGGGAATTTGGACGAGCAGTACTTC. Protein sequence: CASSRGNLDEQYF.

The rearrangement uses TRBV5-4 and TRBJ2-1; TRBD1 agrees at 8 bases. The CDR3 totals 16 residues. The germline CDR1 and CDR2 sequences are SGHNT and YYREEE (reference sequence). The V gene end was trimmed by 4 bases and the J gene end by 1 base; junction bases not matched to a gene: 7. CDR3 region: CASSPLTGASYNEQFF. DNA of the CDR3: TGTGCCAGCAGCCCCCTGACAGGGGCGTCCTACAATGAGCAGTTCTTC. Looking up the rest from reference TRBV5-4 and TRBJ2-1 gives the full variable domain: ETGVTQSPTHLIKTRGQQVTLRCSSQSGHNTVSWYQQALGQGPQFIFQYYREEENGRGNFPPRFSGLQFPNYSSELNVNALELDDSALYLCASSPLTGASYNEQFFGPGTRLTVL.

This chain connects TRBV28 to TRBJ1-1; D unresolved. The ends were cut back, 9 bases at V and 2 bases at J, with 13 bases in the middle. Per germline, CDR1 MDHEN and CDR2 SYDVKM. The CDR3 covers 13 residues. CDR3 loop: CASRLDTNTEAFF. CDR3 nucleotides: TGTGCCAGTCGGTTAGACACTAACACTGAAGCTTTCTTT.

The rearrangement joins TRBV2 to TRBJ1-4; D is undetermined. Germline V gives CDR1 SNHLY, CDR2 FYNNEI. This CDR3 has 13 residues. Between the trimmed V and J ends, which lost 1 base and 8 bases, there was a span of 8 bases. This CDR3 reads CASSEEVEEKLFF. The CDR3, as DNA: TGTGCCAGCAGTGAAGAAGTTGAGGAAAAACTGTTTTTT.